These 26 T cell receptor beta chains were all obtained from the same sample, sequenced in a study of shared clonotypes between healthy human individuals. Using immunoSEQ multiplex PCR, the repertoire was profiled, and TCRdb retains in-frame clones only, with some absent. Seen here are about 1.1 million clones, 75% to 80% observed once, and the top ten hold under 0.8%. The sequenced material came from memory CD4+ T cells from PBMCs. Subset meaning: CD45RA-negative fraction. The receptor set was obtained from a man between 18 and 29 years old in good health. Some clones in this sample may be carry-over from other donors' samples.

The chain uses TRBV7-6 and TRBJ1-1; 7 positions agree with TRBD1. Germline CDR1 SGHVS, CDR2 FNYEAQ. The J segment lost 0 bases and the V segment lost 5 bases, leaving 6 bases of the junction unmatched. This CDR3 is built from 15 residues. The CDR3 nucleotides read TGTGCCAGCAGCAGCCAGGGGGACATGAACACTGAAGCTTTCTTT. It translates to CASSSQGDMNTEAFF.

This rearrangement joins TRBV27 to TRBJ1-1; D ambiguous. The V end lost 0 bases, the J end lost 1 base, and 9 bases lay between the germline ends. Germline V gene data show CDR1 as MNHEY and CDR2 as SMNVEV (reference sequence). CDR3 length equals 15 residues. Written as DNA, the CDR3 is TGTGCCAGCAGTTTATCCCGGGTGAGGAACACTGAAGCTTTCTTT. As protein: CASSLSRVRNTEAFF.

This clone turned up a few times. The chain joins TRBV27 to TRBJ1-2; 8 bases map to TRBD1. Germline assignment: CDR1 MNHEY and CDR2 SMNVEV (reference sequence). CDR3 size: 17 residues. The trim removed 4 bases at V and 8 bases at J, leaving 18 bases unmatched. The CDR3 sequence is CASSSLDRVWPLGGYTF. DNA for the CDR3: TGTGCCAGCAGTTCCCTGGACAGGGTCTGGCCCCTTGGGGGCTACACCTTC.

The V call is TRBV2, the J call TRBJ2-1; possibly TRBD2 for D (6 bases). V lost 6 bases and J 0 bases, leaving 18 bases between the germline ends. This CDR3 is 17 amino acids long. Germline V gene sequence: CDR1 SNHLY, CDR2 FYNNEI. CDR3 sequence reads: CASREGHFPSSYNEQFF. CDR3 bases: TGTGCCAGCAGGGAGGGCCATTTCCCGAGCTCCTACAATGAGCAGTTCTTC.

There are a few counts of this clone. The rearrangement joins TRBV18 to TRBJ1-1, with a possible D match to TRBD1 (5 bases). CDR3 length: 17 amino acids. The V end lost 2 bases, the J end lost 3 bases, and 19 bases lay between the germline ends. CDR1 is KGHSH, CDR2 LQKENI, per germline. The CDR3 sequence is CASSPGLSSFRDTEAFF. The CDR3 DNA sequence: TGTGCCAGCTCACCAGGGTTAAGCAGTTTCAGGGACACTGAAGCTTTCTTT.

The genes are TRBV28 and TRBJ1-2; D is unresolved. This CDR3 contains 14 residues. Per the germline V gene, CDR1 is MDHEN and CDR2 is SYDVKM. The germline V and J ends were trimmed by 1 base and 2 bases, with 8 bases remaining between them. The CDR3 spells CASSLSPDNYGYTF. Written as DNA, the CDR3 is TGTGCCAGCAGTTTATCCCCGGACAACTATGGCTACACCTTC.

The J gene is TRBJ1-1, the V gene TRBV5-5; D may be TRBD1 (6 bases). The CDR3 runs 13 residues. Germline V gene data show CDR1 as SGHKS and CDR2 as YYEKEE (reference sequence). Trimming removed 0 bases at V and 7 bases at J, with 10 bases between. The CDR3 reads CASSLAGEGEAFF. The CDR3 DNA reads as TGTGCCAGCAGCTTGGCAGGGGAGGGTGAAGCTTTCTTT.

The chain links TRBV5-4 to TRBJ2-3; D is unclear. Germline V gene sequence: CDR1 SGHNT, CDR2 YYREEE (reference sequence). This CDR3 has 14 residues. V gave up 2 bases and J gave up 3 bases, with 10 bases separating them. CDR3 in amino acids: CASSFPTATDTQYF. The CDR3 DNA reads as TGTGCCAGCAGCTTTCCAACGGCGACAGATACGCAGTATTTT.

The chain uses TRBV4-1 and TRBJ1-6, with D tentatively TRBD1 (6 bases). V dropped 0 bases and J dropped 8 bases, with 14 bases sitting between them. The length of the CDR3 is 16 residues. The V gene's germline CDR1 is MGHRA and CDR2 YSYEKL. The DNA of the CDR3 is TGCGCCAGCAGCCAAGAGGGGGCCAGGGGACATTCACCCCTCCACTTT. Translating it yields CASSQEGARGHSPLHF.

CDR3 region: CASSQDSAGQRNQPQHF. CDR3 DNA sequence: TGCGCCAGCAGCCAAGATTCAGCGGGACAGCGTAATCAGCCCCAGCATTTT. The rearrangement joins TRBV4-1 to TRBJ1-5; 7 positions agree with TRBD1. The V segment lost 0 bases and the J segment 4 bases; nucleotides outside the gene matches: 9. Germline V gene data show CDR1 as MGHRA and CDR2 as YSYEKL. CDR3 length equals 17 residues.

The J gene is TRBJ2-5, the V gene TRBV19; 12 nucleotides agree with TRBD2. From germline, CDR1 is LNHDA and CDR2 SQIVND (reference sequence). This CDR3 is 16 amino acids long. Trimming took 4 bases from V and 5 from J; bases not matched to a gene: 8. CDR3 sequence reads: CASSRTSGRTGETQYF. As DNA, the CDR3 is TGTGCCAGTAGTAGAACTAGCGGGAGGACCGGGGAGACCCAGTACTTC.

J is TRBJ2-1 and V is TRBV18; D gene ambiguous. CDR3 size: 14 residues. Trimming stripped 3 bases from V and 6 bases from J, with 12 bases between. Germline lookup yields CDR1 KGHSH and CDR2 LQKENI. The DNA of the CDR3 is TGTGCCAGCTCACCCAACATCGGTTTCAATGAGCAGTTCTTC. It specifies CASSPNIGFNEQFF.

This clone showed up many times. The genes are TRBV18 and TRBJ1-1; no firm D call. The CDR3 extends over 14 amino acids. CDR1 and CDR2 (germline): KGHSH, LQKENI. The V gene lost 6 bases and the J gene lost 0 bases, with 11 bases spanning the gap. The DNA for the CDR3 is TGTGCCAGCTCCCCCTTCCACATGAACACTGAAGCTTTCTTT. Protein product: CASSPFHMNTEAFF.

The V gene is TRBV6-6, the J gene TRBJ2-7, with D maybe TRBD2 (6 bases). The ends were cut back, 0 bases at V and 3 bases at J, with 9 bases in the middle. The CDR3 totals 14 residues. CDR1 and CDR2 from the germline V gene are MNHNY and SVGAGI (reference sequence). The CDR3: CASSYSVGGYEQYF. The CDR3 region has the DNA TGTGCCAGCAGTTACTCAGTGGGGGGCTACGAGCAGTACTTC.

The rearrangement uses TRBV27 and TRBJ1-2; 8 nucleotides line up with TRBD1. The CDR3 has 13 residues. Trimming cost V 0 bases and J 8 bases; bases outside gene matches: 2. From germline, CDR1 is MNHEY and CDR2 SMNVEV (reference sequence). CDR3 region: CASSLSTGEGYTF. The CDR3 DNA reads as TGTGCCAGCAGTTTATCGACAGGGGAAGGCTACACCTTC.

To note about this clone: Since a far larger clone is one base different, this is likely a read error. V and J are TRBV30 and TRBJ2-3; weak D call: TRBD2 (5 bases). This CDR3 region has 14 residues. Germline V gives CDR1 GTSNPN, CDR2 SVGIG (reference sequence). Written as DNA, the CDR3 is TGTGCCCGGAGGCGGAATTGGGACACAGATACGCAGTATTTT. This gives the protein CARRRNWDTDTQYF.

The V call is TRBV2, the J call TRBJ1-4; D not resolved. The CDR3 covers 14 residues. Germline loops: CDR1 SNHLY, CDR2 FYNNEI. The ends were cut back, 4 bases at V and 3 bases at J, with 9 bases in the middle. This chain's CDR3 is CASSGTGPNEKLFF. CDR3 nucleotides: TGTGCCAGCAGTGGGACTGGGCCTAATGAAAAACTGTTTTTT.

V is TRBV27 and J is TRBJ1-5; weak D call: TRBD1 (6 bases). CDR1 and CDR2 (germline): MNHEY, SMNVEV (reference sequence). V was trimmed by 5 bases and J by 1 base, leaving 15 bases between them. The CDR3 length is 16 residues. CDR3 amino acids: CASSGRGGQSNQPQHF. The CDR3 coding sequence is TGTGCCAGCAGTGGCCGAGGGGGGCAGAGCAATCAGCCCCAGCATTTT.

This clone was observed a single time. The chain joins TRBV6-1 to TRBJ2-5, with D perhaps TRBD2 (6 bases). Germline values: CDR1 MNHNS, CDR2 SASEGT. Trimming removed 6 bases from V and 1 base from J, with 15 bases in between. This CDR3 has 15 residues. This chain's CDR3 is CASSQTRVPQETQYF. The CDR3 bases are TGTGCCAGCAGCCAGACTAGGGTGCCCCAAGAGACCCAGTACTTC.

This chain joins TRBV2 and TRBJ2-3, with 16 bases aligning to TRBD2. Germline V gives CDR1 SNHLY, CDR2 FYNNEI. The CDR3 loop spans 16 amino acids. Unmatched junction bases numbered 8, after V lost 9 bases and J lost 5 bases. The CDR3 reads CARGGTSGRAVDTQYF. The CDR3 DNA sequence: TGTGCCAGGGGCGGGACTAGCGGGAGGGCCGTAGATACGCAGTATTTT.

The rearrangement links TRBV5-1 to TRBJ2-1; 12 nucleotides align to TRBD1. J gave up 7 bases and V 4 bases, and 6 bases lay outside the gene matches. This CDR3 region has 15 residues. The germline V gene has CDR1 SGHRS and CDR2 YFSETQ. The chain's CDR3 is CASSPGDRGPNEQFF. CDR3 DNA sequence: TGCGCCAGCAGCCCCGGGGACAGGGGGCCGAATGAGCAGTTCTTC.

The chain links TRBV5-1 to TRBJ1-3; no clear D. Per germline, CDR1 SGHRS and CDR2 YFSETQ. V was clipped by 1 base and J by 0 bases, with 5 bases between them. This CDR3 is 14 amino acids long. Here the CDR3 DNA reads TGCGCCAGCAGCTTGTATGGCTCTGGAAACACCATATATTTT. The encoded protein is CASSLYGSGNTIYF.

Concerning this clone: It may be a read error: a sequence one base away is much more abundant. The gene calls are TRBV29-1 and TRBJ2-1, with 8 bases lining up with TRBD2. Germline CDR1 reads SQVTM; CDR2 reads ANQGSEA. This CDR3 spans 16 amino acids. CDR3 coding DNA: TGCCGCGTTGGGGGGGCGGGAGGAGGAACCTACAATGAGCAGTTCTTC. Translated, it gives CRVGGAGGGTYNEQFF.

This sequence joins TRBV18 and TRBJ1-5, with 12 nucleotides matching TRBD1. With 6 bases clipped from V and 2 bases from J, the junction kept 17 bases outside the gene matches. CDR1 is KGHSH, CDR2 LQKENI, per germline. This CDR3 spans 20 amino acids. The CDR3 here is CASSTATGTGGSMGNQPQHF. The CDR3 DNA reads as TGTGCCAGCTCGACCGCCACCGGGACAGGGGGCAGTATGGGCAATCAGCCCCAGCATTTT.

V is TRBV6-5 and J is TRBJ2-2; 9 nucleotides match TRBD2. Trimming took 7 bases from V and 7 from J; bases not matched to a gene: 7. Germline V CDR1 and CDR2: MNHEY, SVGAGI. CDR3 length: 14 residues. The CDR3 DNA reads TGTGCCAGCAAGGCGGGAGGGCCTGGCGGGGAGCTGTTTTTT. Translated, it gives CASKAGGPGGELFF.

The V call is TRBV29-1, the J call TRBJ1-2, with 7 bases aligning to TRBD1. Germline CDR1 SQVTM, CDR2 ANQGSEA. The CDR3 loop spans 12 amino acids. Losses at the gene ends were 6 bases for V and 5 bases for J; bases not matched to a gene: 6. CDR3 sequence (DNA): TGCAGCGTCGCGGGACAGTATTATGGCTACACCTTC. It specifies CSVAGQYYGYTF.